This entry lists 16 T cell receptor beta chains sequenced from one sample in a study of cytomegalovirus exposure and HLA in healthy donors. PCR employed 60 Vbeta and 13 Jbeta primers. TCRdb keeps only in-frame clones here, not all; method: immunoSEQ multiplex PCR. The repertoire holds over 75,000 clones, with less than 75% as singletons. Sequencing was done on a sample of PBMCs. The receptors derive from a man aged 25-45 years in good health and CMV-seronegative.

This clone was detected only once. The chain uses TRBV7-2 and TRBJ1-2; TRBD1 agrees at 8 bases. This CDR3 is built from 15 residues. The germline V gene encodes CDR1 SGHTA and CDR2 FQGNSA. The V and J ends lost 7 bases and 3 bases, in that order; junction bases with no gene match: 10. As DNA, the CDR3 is TGTGCCAGCAACCTTAAGACAGGGGACTACTATGGCTACACCTTC. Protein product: CASNLKTGDYYGYTF.

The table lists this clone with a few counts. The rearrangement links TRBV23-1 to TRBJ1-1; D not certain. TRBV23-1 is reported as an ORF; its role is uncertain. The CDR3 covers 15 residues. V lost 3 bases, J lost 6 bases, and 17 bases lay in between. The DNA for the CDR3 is TGCGCCAGCAGTCACAACCTAAGGAAGGGAGCTGAAGCTTTCTTT. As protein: CASSHNLRKGAEAFF.

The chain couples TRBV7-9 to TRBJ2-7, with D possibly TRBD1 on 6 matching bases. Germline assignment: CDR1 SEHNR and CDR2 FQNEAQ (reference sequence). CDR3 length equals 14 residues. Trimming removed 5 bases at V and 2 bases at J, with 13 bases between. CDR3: CASSPRDITYEQYF. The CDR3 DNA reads TGTGCCAGCAGCCCCCGGGACATAACCTACGAGCAGTACTTC.

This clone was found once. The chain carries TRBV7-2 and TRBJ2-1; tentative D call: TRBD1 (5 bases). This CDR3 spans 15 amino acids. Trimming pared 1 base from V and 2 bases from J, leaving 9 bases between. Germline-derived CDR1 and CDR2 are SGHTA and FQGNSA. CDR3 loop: CASSLDQGPYNEQFF. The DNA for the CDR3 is TGTGCCAGCAGCTTAGACCAGGGCCCCTACAATGAGCAGTTCTTC.

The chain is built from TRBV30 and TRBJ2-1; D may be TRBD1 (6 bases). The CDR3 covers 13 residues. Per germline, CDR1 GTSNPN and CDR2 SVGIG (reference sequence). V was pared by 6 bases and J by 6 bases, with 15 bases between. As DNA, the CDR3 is TGTGCCTGTGGGGACAAGCATTCCAATGAGCAGTTCTTC. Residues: CACGDKHSNEQFF.

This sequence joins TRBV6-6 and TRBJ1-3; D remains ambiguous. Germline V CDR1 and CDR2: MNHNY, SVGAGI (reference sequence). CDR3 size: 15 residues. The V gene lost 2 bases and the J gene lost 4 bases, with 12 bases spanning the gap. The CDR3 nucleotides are TGTGCCAGCAGTTACCCTTCAGACGGGGGAAACACCATATATTTT. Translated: CASSYPSDGGNTIYF.

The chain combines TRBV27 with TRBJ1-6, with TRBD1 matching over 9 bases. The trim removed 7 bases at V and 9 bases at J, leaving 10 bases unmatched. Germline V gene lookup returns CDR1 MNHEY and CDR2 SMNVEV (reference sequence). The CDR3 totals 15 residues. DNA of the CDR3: TGTGCCAGCATTCTCCGGGACAGGGTAGGTTCACCCCTCCACTTT. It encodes CASILRDRVGSPLHF.

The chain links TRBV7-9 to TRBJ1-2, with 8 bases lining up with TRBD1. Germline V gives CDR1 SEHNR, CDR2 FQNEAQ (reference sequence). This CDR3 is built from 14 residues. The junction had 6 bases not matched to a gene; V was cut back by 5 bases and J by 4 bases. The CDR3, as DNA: TGTGCCAGCAGCCTATCAGGGGGCATCTATGGCTACACCTTC. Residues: CASSLSGGIYGYTF.

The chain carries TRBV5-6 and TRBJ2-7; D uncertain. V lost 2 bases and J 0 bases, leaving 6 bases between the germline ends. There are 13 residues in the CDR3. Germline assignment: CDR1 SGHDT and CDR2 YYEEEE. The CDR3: CASSFYSSYEQYF. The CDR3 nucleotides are TGTGCCAGCAGCTTTTATAGCTCCTACGAGCAGTACTTC.

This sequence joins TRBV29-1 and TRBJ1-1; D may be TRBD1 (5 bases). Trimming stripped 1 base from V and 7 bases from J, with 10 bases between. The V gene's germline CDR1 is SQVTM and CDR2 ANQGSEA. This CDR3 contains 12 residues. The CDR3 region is CSVEGGGGEAFF. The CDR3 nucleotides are TGCAGCGTTGAAGGGGGGGGAGGTGAAGCTTTCTTT.

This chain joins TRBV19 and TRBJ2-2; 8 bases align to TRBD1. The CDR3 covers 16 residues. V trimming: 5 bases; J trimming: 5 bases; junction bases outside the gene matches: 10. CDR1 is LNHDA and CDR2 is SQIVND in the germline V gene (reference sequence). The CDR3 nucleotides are TGTGCCAGTAGTCCGGCAGGACAGGGCTGGACCGGGGAGCTGTTTTTT. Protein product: CASSPAGQGWTGELFF.

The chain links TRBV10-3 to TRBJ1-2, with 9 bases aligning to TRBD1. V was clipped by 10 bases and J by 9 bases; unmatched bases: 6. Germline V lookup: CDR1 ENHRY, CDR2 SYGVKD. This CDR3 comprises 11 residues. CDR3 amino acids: CATTGQGSYTF. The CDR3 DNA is TGTGCCACGACGGGACAGGGAAGCTACACCTTC.

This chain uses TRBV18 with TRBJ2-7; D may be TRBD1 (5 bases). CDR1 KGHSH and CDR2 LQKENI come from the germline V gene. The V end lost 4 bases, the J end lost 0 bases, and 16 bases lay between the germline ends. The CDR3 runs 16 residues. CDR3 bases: TGTGCCAGCTCACGCGCGGCAGGGCCCCTCTCCTACGAGCAGTACTTC. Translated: CASSRAAGPLSYEQYF. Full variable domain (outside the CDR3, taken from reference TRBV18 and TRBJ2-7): NAGVMQNPRHLVRRRGQEARLRCSPMKGHSHVYWYRQLPEEGLKFMVYLQKENIIDESGMPKERFSAEFPKEGPSILRIQQVVRGDSAAYFCASSRAAGPLSYEQYFGPGTRLTVT.

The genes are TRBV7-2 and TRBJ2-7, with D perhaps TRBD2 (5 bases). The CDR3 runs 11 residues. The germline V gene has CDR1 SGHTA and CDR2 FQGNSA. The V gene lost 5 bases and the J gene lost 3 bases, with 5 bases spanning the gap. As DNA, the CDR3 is TGTGCCAGCAGCGACTACTACGAGCAGTACTTC. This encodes CASSDYYEQYF.

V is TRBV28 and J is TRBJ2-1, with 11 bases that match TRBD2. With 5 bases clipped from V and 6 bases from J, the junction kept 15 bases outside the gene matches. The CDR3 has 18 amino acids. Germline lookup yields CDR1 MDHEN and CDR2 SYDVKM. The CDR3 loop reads CASSILAPGLAASNEQFF. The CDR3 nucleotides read TGTGCCAGCAGTATACTCGCCCCGGGACTAGCGGCAAGCAATGAGCAGTTCTTC.

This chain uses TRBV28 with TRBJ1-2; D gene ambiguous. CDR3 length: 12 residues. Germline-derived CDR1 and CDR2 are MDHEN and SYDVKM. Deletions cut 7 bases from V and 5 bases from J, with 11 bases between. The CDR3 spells CASTPGSYGYTF. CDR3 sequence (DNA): TGTGCCAGCACTCCCGGGTCGTATGGCTACACCTTC.